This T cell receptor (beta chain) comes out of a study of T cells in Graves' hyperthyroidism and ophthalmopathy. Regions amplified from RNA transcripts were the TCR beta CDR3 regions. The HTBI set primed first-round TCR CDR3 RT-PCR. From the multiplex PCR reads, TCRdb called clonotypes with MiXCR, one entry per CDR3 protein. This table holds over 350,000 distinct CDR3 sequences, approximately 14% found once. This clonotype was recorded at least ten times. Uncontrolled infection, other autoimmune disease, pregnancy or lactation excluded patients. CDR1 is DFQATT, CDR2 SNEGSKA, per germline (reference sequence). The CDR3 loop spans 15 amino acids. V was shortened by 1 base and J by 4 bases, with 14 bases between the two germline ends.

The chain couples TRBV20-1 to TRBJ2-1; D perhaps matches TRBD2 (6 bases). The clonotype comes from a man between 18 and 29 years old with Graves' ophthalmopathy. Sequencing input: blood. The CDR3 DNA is TGCAGTGCTAGAGCACTAGCTTACCTATACAATGAGCAGTTCTTC. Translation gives CSARALAYLYNEQFF.